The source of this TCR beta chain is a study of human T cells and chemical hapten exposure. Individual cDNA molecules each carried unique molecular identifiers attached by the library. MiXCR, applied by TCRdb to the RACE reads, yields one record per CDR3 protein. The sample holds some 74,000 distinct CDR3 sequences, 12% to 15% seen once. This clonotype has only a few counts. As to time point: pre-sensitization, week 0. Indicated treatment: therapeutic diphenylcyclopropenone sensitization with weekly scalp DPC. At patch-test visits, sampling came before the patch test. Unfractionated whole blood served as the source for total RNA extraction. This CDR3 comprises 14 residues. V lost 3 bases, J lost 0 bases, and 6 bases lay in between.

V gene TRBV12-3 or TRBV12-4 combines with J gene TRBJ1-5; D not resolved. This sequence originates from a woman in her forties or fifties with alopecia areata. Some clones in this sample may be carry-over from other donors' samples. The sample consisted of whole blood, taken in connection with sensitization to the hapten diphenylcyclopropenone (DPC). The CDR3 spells CASSFRVSNQPQHF. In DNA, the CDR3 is TGTGCCAGCAGTTTTAGGGTTAGCAATCAGCCCCAGCATTTT.